This T cell receptor beta chain derives from a study of blood T cell repertoires in COVID-19. Across the study: Sites in the United States, Italy and Spain provided acute and convalescent COVID-19 samples. PBMCs, B-cell-depleted T cells, or T cells were the source of the cDNA or gDNA that made up the material.

Patients in Seattle were enrolled during active infection, then followed longitudinally. Trimming stripped 0 bases from V and 0 bases from J, with 9 bases between. Germline lookup yields CDR1 SGHRS and CDR2 YFSETQ. The length of the CDR3 is 16 residues. In the original processing: It was from reference gene primer amplification that nucleated cell counts were estimated. The protocol was immunoSEQ multiplex PCR, while the TCRdb copy is restricted to in-frame clones and leaves out a portion. V, J and clone size derive from that table, while D and trimming were established from the DNA sequence. The profile shows 90,000 or so clones, 90% of them singletons.

Sequenced material: peripheral blood. The rearrangement uses TRBV5-1 and TRBJ2-2, with D perhaps matching TRBD2 (5 bases). This sequence originates from a man between 18 and 29 years old with COVID-19, enrolled during active disease. CDR3 nucleotides: TGCGCCAGCAGCTTGGTACTAGGGTCGAACACCGGGGAGCTGTTTTTT. It specifies CASSLVLGSNTGELFF.